Shown below are 12 T cell receptor beta chains from a single sample sequenced in a study of tissue T cells after allogeneic stem cell transplantation. Clones were sequenced by immunoSEQ multiplex PCR, and TCRdb holds only the in-frame ones, with some missing. This table has about 6,800 clones, approximately 37% appearing once. Time point of the sample: mouse harvest day 14 after allogeneic transplant. Each mouse received 10^7 T-cell-depleted marrow cells plus 10^6 splenic CD5+ T cells by tail vein. Sequencing was done on a sample of skin. The receptors here all came from a female BALB/c mouse given C57BL/6 T cells with graft-versus-host disease after an allogeneic hematopoietic cell transplant.

This clone rates as medium-sized. Genes here carry mouse names. The sequenced CDR3 bases are TGTGCCAGCAGTCCGGGGATCAACGAAAGATTATTT. It codes for CASSPGINERLF. The complete CDR3 protein is CASSPGINERLFF. V and J are TRBV26 and TRBJ1-4; D remains ambiguous. The read finishes 1 residue shy of the CDR3 end, and the germline J gene is used to complete it. CDR3 length: 13 amino acids. Trimming cost V 4 bases and J 4 bases, with 7 bases left between them. CDR1 and CDR2 from the germline V gene are KGHPV and FQNQEV (reference sequence).

As concerns this clone: Germline and genes: mouse. The sequence runs out 1 residue before the end of the CDR3; the remainder is reconstructed from the germline J gene. The chain uses TRBV13-2 and TRBJ2-7; a possible D gene is TRBD2 (6 bases). The V end lost 1 base, the J end lost 7 bases, and 6 bases lay between the germline ends. The CDR3 runs 11 residues. Germline V gives CDR1 NNHNN, CDR2 SYGAGS (reference sequence). The CDR3 sequence: CASGDLGEQYF. The covered CDR3 bases are TGTGCCAGCGGTGATCTGGGGGAACAGTAC.

Details on this clone: Germline and genes: mouse. The CDR3 is cut off 1 residue early in the read; its end comes from the germline J gene. The chain carries TRBV13-1 and TRBJ1-1; unclear D gene. The CDR3 extends over 11 amino acids. Deletions cut 3 bases from V and 4 bases from J, with 4 bases between. Germline V gene sequence: CDR1 NSHNY, CDR2 SYGAGN. The CDR3 is CASSGSTEVFF. Incomplete CDR3 DNA: TGTGCCAGCAGTGGCAGCACAGAAGTCTTC.

For this clone: These gene names are mouse names. The CDR3 protein is CASSIGTGANTGQLYF. CDR3 DNA (partial): TGTGCCAGCAGTATCGGGACTGGGGCAAACACCGGGCAGCTCTAC. This sequence joins TRBV19 and TRBJ2-2, with TRBD2 identical over 10 bases. The CDR3 goes on 1 residue after the read ends, and that part is filled in from the germline J gene. Germline-derived CDR1 and CDR2 are FNHDT and SITEND (reference sequence). The V segment lost 2 bases and the J segment 0 bases; nucleotides outside the gene matches: 1. The CDR3 totals 16 residues.

Worth noting for this clone: Gene names are the mouse ones. The read halts 1 residue ahead of the CDR3 end, with the missing end drawn from the germline J gene. V is TRBV31 and J is TRBJ2-1; 8 bases align to TRBD2. Trimming cost V 3 bases and J 2 bases; bases outside gene matches: 9. This CDR3 is 16 amino acids long. The germline CDR1 and CDR2 sequences are GKSSPN and SITVG. This CDR3 reads CAWSPPGGRDYAEQFF. Partial CDR3 DNA: TGTGCCTGGAGCCCCCCGGGGGGGCGGGACTATGCTGAGCAGTTC.

This clone has a handful of counts. Gene names are mouse gene names. The read terminates 1 residue before the CDR3 end, so the remaining end is supplied by the germline J gene. The chain is built from TRBV26 and TRBJ1-6; 8 bases are shared with TRBD1. TRBJ1-6 carries the ORF label, with uncertain function. Germline V CDR1 and CDR2: KGHPV, FQNQEV (reference sequence). V dropped 0 bases and J dropped 4; count of bases not matched to a gene: 8. This CDR3 is built from 18 residues. CDR3 bases read: TGTGCCAGCAGTCTGTCGTCGGCCAGGGGGCTTTATAATTCGCCCCTCTAC. Translating it yields CASSLSSARGLYNSPLY. The CDR3 in full is CASSLSSARGLYNSPLYF.

This clone was seen a few times. Here the gene names and germline are mouse. The CDR3 end falls 1 residue outside the read, so it is completed with the germline J gene. The V call is TRBV26, the J call TRBJ2-7; tentative D call: TRBD1 (6 bases). Looked up from germline, CDR1 is KGHPV and CDR2 is FQNQEV (reference sequence). Trimming shortened V by 3 bases and J by 2 bases, and 8 bases separated the two germline ends. CDR3 length equals 13 residues. The part of the CDR3 DNA that was read is TGTGCCAGCAGTCTTGGGACAACCTATGAACAGTAC. This encodes CASSLGTTYEQY. The whole CDR3 reads CASSLGTTYEQYF.

There are a few counts of this clone. Each gene name is a mouse one. The read gets to within 1 residue of the CDR3 end, and the germline J gene fills in the rest. The rearrangement uses TRBV17 and TRBJ1-1; TRBD1 aligns across 9 bases. Per germline, CDR1 MNHDT and CDR2 YYDKIL. Unmatched junction bases numbered 3, after V lost 6 bases and J lost 1 base. The CDR3 loop spans 14 amino acids. The CDR3 DNA, read in part, is TGTGCTAGCAGGGAGGGACAGGGGAACACAGAAGTCTTC. It translates to CASREGQGNTEVF. The full-length CDR3 reads as CASREGQGNTEVFF.

Turning to this clone: The gene names given are mouse names. This CDR3 is CASSLGTGGTEVFF. The DNA read from the CDR3 is TGTGCCAGCAGCCTCGGGACAGGGGGCACAGAAGTCTTC. The rearrangement joins TRBV5 to TRBJ1-1; 11 positions agree with TRBD1. The CDR3 end lies 1 residue beyond the end of the read and is filled in from the germline J gene. This CDR3 contains 14 residues. Trimming took 4 bases from V and 4 from J; bases not matched to a gene: 2. The germline V gene encodes CDR1 LGHNA and CDR2 YNLKQL (reference sequence).

On this clone itself: Gene names refer to mouse genes. CDR3 loop: CASSWGGSDYTF. The sequenced CDR3 bases are TGTGCTAGCAGTTGGGGGGGCTCCGACTACACC. V is TRBV29 and J is TRBJ1-2; possibly TRBD1 for D (5 bases). The read ends 1 residue early relative to the CDR3; the germline J gene fills the gap. Germline-derived CDR1 and CDR2 are MSHET and SYDVDS. The CDR3 length is 12 residues. V was clipped by 4 bases and J by 4 bases, with 7 bases between them. The full variable domain, its missing parts supplied by reference TRBV29 and TRBJ1-2, is DMKVTQMPRYLIKRMGENVLLECGQDMSHETMYWYRQDPGLGLQLIYISYDVDSNSEGDIPKGYRVSRKKREHFSLILDSAKTNQTSVYFCASSWGGSDYTFGSGTRLLVI.

This clone ranks as medium-sized. Germline and genes: mouse. The read stops 1 residue short of the end of the CDR3; the missing end is completed from the germline J gene. The V and J genes are TRBV23 and TRBJ2-5; the table's D gene call, TRBD1, was not cross checked with the DNA. CDR1 and CDR2 (germline): KGHTA, FQNQQP. The CDR3 loop spans 14 amino acids. Incomplete CDR3 DNA: TGCTCCAGCAGTCAACAGAATAACCAAGACACCCAGTAC. Its translation: CSSSQQNNQDTQY. From start to end, the CDR3 is CSSSQQNNQDTQYF.

As to this clone: Gene and germline names: mouse. The read finishes 1 residue shy of the CDR3 end, and the germline J gene is used to complete it. This rearrangement joins TRBV3 to TRBJ2-2; the D gene is possibly TRBD1 (5 bases). The CDR3 has 15 amino acids. Trimming removed 1 base from V and 0 bases from J, with 6 bases in between. In germline, CDR1 is SNHLY, CDR2 FYNGKV (reference sequence). The CDR3 bases that were read are TGTGCCAGCAGCTTAGGGACAACAAACACCGGGCAGCTCTAC. Encoded protein: CASSLGTTNTGQLY. The complete CDR3 sequence is CASSLGTTNTGQLYF.